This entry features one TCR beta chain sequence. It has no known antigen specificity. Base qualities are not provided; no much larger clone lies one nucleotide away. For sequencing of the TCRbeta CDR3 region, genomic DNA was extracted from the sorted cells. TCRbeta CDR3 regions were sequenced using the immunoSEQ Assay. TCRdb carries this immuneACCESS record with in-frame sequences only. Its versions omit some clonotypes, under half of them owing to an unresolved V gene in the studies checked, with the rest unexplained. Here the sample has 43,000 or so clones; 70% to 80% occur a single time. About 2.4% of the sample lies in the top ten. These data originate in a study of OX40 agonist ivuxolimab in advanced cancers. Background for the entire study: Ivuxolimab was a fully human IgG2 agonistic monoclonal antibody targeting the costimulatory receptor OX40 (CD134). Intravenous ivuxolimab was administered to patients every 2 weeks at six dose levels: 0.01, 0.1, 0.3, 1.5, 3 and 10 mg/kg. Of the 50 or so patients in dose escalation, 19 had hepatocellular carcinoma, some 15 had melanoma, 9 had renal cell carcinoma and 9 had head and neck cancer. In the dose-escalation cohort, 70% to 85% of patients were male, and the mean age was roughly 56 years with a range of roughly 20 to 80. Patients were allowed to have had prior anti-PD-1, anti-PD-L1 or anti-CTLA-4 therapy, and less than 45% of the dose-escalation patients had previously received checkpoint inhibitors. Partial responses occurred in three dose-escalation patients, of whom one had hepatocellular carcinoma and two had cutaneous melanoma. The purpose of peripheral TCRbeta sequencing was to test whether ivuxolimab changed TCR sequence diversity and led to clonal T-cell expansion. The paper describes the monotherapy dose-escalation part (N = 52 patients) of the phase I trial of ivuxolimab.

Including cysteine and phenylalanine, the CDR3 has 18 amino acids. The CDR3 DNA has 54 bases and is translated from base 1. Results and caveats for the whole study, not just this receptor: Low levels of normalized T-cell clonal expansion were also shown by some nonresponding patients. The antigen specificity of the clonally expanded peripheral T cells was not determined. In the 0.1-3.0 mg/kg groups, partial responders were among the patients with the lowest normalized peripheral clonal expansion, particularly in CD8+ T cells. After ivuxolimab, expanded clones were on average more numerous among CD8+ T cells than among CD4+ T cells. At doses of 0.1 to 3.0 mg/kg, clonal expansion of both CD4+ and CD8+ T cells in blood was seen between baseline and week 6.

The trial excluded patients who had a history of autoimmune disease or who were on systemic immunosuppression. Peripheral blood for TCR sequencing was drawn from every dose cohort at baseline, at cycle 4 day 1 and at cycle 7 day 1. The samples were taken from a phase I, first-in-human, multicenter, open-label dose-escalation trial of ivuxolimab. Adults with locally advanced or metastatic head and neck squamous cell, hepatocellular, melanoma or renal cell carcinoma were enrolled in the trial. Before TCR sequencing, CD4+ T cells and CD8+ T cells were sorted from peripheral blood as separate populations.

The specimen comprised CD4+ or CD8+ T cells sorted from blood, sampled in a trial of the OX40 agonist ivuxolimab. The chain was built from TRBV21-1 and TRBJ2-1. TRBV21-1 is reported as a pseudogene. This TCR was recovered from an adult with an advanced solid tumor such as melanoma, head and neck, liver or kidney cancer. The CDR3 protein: CASSSDREGESSYNEQFF. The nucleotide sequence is TGTGCCAGCAGCTCTGACAGGGAGGGGGAAAGCTCCTACAATGAGCAGTTCTTC.